What follows are 9 T cell receptor beta chains derived from one specimen sequenced in a study of blood T cell repertoires in COVID-19. This table comes from immunoSEQ multiplex PCR, and its TCRdb copy is limited to in-frame clones, with some not included. The sample has around 330,000 clones; 89% are singletons. Sequencing used PBMCs or T cells enriched from blood (not recorded which). The receptors were sampled from a man in his fifties or sixties who had recovered from COVID-19.

The chain carries TRBV15 and TRBJ1-1; 9 bases line up with TRBD1. This CDR3 region has 15 residues. Germline V lookup: CDR1 LNHNV, CDR2 YYDKDF (reference sequence). Trimming removed 4 bases from V and 4 bases from J; junction bases left unmatched: 7. In DNA, the CDR3 is TGTGCCACCAGCACGGGACAGGGAGGGGGCACTGAAGCTTTCTTT. Protein: CATSTGQGGGTEAFF.

The chain recombines TRBV3-1 (or the pseudogene TRBV3-2) with TRBJ2-1; the D gene is possibly TRBD2 (5 bases). The CDR3 extends over 17 amino acids. The ends were cut back, 0 bases at V and 8 bases at J, with 20 bases in the middle. Germline loops: CDR1 LGHDT, CDR2 YNNKEL (reference sequence). CDR3 sequence reads: CASSQDTRGAPLDEQFF. The DNA for the CDR3 is TGTGCCAGCAGCCAAGATACTCGGGGAGCCCCGCTCGATGAGCAGTTCTTC.

Details on this clone: One junction end does not reproduce the germline sequence, and a read error may be involved. The chain combines TRBV29-1 with TRBJ1-3; 7 bases map to TRBD1. The length of the CDR3 is 11 residues. Germline assignment: CDR1 SQVTM and CDR2 ANQGSEA. CDR3 coding DNA: TGCAGCGTCGCAACACCAGGACAGGTCGGGTTT. Its translation: CSVATPGQVGF.

This chain uses TRBV6-5 with TRBJ1-6, with 8 bases matching TRBD1. J lost 9 bases, V lost 8 bases, and 9 bases had no gene match. This CDR3 region has 14 residues. In germline, CDR1 is MNHEY, CDR2 SVGAGI. The CDR3 DNA reads as TGTGCCAGCGACAAGGGACAGGCCGTTTCACCCCTCCACTTT. This encodes CASDKGQAVSPLHF.

The chain joins TRBV10-3 to TRBJ2-7; TRBD2 matches 9 bases. Germline V lookup: CDR1 ENHRY, CDR2 SYGVKD. Trimming cost V 0 bases and J 4 bases; bases outside gene matches: 4. The CDR3 consists of 15 residues. The CDR3 protein is CAISESPTSGYEQYF. The DNA of the CDR3 is TGTGCCATCAGTGAGTCCCCAACTAGCGGGTACGAGCAGTACTTC.

V and J are TRBV3-1 (or the pseudogene TRBV3-2) and TRBJ1-5; tentative D call: TRBD1 (5 bases). The CDR3 has 13 residues. V shed 2 bases and J shed 6 bases, with 8 bases lying between them. The germline CDR1 and CDR2 sequences are LGHDT and YNNKEL (reference sequence). The CDR3 nucleotides are TGTGCCAGCAGCCAACGGGGGGGTCAGCCCCAGCATTTT. It codes for CASSQRGGQPQHF.

In nucleotides, the CDR3 is TGTGCCAGTAGTATCTCGCGGACTAGCGGGAGGGCCGGCAATGAGCAGTTCTTC. This gives the protein CASSISRTSGRAGNEQFF. The chain joins TRBV19 to TRBJ2-1; 15 bases are a match to TRBD2. Germline values: CDR1 LNHDA, CDR2 SQIVND (reference sequence). This CDR3 contains 18 residues. Germline trimming cut 3 bases from V and 6 bases from J; bases unmatched to any gene: 9.

The chain recombines TRBV6-5 with TRBJ1-1, with 7 bases lining up with TRBD1. The V gene end was trimmed by 1 base and the J gene end by 6 bases; junction bases not matched to a gene: 11. Germline V CDR1 and CDR2: MNHEY, SVGAGI. The CDR3 contains 16 residues. The CDR3, as DNA: TGTGCCAGCAGTTACTACAGCGTACAGGGGAGGCCTGAAGCTTTCTTT. It is translated as CASSYYSVQGRPEAFF.

The chain is built from TRBV7-9 and TRBJ1-2; tentatively, D is TRBD1 (6 bases). Germline CDR1 reads SEHNR; CDR2 reads FQNEAQ (reference sequence). V lost 5 bases to trimming and J lost 3 bases, with 13 bases between them. This CDR3 comprises 14 residues. This CDR3 reads CASSPGVGDYGYTF. CDR3 DNA sequence: TGTGCCAGCAGCCCAGGGGTCGGCGACTATGGCTACACCTTC.